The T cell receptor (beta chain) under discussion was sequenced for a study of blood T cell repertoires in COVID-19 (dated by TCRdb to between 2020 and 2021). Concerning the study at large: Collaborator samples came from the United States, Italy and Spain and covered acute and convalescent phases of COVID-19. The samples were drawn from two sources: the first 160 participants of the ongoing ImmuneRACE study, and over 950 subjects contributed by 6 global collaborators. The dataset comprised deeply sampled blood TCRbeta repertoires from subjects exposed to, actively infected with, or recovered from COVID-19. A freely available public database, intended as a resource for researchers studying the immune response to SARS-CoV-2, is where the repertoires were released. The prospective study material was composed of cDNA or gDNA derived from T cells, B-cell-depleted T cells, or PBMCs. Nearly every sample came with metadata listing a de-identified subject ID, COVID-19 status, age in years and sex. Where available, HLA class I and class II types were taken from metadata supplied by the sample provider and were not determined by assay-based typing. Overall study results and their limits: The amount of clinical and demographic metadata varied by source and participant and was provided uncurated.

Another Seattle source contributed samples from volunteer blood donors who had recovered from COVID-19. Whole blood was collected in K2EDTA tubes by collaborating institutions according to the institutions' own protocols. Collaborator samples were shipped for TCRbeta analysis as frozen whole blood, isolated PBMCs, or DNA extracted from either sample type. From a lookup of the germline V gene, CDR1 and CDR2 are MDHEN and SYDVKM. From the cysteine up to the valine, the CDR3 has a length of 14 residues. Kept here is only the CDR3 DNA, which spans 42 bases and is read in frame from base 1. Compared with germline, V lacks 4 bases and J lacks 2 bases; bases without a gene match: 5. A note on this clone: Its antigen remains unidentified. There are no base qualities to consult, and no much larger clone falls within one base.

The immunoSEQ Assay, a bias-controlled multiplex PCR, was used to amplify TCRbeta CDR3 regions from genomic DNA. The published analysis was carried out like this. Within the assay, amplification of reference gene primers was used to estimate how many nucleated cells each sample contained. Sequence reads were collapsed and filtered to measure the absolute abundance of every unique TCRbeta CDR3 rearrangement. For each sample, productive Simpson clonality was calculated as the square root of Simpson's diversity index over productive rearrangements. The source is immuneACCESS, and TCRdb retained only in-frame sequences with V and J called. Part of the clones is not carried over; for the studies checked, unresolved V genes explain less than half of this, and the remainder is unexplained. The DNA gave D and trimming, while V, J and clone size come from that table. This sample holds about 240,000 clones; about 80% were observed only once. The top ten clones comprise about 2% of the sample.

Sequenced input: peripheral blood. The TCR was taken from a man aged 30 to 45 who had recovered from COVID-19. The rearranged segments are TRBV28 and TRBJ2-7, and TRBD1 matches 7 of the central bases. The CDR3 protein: CASSSYRGTYEQYV. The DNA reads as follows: TGTGCCAGCAGTTCCTACAGGGGAACCTACGAGCAGTACGTC.